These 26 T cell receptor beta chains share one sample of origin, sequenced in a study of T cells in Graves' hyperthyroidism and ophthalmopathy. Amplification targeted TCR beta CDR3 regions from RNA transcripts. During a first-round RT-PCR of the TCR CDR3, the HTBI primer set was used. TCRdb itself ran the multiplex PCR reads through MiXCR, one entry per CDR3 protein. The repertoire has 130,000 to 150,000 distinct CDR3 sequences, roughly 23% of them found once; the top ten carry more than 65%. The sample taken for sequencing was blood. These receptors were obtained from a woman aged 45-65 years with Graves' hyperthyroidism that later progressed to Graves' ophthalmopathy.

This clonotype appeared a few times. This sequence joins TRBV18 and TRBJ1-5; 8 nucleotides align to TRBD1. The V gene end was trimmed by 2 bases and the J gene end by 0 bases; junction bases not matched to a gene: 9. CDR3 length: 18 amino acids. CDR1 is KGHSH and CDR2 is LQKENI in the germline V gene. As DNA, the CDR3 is TGTGCCAGCTCACCAAGGTTTCAGGGGGCAAATAGCAATCAGCCCCAGCATTTT. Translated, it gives CASSPRFQGANSNQPQHF.

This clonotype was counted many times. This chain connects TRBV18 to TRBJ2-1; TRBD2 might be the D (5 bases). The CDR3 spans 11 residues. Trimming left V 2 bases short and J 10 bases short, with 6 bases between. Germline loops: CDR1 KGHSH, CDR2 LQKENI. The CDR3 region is CASSPEGEQFF. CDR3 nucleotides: TGTGCCAGCTCACCAGAGGGAGAGCAGTTCTTC.

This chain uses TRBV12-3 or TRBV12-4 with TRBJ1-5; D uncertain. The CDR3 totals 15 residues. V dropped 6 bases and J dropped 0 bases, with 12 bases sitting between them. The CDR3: CASRQTGYSNQPQHF. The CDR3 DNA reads TGTGCCAGCAGGCAAACGGGATATAGCAATCAGCCCCAGCATTTT.

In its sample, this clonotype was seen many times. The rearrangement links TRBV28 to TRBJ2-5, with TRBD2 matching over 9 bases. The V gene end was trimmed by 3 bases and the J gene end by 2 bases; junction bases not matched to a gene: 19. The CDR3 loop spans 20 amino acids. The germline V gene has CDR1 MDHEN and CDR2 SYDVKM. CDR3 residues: CASSFLFRDIVAGAQETQYF. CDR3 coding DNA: TGTGCCAGCAGTTTCCTCTTCCGGGACATTGTAGCGGGAGCTCAAGAGACCCAGTACTTC.

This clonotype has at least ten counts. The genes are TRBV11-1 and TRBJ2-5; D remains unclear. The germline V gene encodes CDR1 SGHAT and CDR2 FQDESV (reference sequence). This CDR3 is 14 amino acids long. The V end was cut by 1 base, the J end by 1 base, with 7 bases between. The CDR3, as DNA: TGTGCCAGCAGCTTAGAAGGCTTCCAAGAGACCCAGTACTTC. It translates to CASSLEGFQETQYF.

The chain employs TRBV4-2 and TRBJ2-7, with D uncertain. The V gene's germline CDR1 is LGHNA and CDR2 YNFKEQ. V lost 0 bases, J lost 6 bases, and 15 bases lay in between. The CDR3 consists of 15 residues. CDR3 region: CASSQDVRNPLEQYF. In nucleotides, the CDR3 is TGTGCCAGCAGCCAAGACGTACGGAATCCTCTCGAGCAGTACTTC.

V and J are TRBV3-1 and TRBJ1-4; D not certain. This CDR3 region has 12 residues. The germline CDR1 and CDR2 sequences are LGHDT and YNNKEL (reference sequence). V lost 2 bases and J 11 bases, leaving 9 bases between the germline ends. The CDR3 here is CASSQIGWKLFF. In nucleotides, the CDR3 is TGTGCCAGCAGCCAAATAGGGTGGAAACTGTTTTTT.

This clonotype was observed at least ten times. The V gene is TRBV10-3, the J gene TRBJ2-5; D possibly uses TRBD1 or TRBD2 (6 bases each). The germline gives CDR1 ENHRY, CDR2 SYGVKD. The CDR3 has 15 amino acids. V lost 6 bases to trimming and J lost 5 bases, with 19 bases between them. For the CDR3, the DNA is TGTGCCATCAGCCCAGGGCCCGGAGGGGGTGAGACCCAGTACTTC. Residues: CAISPGPGGGETQYF.

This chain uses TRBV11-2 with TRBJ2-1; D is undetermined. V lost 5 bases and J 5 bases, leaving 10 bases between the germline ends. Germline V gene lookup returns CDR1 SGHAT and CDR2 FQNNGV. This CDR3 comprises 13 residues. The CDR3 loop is CASSHARHNEQFF. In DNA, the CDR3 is TGTGCCAGCAGCCATGCCCGCCACAATGAGCAGTTCTTC.

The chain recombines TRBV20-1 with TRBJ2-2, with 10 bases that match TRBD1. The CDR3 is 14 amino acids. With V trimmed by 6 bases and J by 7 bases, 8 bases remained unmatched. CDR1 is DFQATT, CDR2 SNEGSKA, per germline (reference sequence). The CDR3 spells CSASRQGASGELFF. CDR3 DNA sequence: TGCAGTGCCTCTCGACAGGGGGCAAGCGGGGAGCTGTTTTTT.

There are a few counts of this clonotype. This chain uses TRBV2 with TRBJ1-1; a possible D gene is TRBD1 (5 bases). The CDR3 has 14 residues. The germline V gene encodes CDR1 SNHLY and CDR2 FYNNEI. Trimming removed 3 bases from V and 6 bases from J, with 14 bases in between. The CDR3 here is CASSDADSGAEAFF. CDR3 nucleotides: TGTGCCAGCAGTGACGCCGACAGTGGCGCTGAAGCTTTCTTT.

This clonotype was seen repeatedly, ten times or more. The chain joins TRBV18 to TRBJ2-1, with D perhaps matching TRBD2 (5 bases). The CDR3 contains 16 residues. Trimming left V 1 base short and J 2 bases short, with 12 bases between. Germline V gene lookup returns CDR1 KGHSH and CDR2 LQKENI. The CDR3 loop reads CASSPRGLLTYNEQFF. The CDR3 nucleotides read TGTGCCAGCTCACCACGAGGGTTATTAACCTACAATGAGCAGTTCTTC.

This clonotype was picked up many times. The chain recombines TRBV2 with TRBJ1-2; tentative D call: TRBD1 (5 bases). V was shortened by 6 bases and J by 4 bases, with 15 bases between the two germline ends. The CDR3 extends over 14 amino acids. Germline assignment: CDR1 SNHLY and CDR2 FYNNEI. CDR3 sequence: CASRGTGAFYGYTF. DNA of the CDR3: TGTGCCAGCAGAGGAACCGGGGCCTTCTATGGCTACACCTTC.

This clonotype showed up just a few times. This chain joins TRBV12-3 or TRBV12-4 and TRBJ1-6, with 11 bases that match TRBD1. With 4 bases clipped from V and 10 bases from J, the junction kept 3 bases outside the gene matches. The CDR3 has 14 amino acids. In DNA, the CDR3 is TGTGCCAGCAGTTGGGGACAGGGGGAGTCACCCCTCCACTTT. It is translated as CASSWGQGESPLHF.

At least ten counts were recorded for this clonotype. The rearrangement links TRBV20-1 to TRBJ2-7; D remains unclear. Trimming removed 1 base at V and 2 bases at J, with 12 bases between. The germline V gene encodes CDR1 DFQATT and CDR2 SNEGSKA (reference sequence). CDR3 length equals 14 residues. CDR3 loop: CSARVFFAAYEQYF. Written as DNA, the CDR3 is TGCAGTGCTAGAGTATTTTTTGCTGCCTACGAGCAGTACTTC.

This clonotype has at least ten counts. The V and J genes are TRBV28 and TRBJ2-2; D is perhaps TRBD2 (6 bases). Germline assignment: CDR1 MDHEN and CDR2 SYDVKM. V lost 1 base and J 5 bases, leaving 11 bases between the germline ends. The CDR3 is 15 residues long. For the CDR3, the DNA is TGTGCCAGCAGTTTATCGGCAGGGAGGACCGGGGAGCTGTTTTTT. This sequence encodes CASSLSAGRTGELFF.

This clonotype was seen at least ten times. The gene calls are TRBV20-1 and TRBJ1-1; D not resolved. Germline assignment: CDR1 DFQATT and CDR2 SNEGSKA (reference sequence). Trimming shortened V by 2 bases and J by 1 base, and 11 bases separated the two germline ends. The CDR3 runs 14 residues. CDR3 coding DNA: TGCAGTGCTAGACCTAACCCAGCGAACACTGAAGCTTTCTTT. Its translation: CSARPNPANTEAFF.

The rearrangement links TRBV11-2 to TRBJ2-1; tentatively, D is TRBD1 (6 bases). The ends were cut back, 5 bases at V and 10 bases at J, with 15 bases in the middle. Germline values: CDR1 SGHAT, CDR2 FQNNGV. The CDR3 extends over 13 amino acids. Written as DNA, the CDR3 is TGTGCCAGCAGCCCCATAGGGGGTAGCGAGCAGTTCTTC. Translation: CASSPIGGSEQFF.

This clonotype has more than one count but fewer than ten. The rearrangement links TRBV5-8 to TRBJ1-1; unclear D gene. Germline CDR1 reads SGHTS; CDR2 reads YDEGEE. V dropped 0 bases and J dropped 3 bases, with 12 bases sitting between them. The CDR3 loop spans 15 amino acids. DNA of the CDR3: TGTGCCAGCAGCTTGGAACCGGGAGCTCACACTGAAGCTTTCTTT. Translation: CASSLEPGAHTEAFF.

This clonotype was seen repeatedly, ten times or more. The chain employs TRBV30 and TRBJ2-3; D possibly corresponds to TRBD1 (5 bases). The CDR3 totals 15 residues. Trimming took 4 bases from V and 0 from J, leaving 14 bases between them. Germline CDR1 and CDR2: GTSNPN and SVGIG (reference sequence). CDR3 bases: TGTGCCTGGACGAAACAGGCATATAGCACAGATACGCAGTATTTT. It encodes CAWTKQAYSTDTQYF.

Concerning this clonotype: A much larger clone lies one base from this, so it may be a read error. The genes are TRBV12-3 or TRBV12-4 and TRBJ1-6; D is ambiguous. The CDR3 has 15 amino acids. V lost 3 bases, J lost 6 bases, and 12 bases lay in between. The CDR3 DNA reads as TGTGCCAGCAGTTTCGTGGCAGGAACTAATTCACCCCTCCACTTT. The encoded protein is CASSFVAGTNSPLHF.

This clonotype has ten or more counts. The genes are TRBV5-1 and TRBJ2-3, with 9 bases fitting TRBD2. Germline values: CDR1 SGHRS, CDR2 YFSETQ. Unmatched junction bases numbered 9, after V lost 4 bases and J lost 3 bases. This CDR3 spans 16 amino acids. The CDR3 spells CASSTQSGRKTDTQYF. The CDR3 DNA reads TGCGCCAGCAGCACCCAGAGCGGGAGGAAAACAGATACGCAGTATTTT. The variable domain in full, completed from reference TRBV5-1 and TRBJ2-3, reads KAGVTQTPRYLIKTRGQQVTLSCSPISGHRSVSWYQQTPGQGLQFLFEYFSETQRNKGNFPGRFSGRQFSNSRSEMNVSTLELGDSALYLCASSTQSGRKTDTQYFGPGTRLTVL.

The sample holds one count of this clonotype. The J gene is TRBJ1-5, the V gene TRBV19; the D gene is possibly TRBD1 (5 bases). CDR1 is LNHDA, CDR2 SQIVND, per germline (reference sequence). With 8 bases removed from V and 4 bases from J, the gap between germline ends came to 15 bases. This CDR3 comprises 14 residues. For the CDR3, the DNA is TGTGCCAGTGGAACTGGGGGGAGAAATCAGCCCCAGCATTTT. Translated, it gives CASGTGGRNQPQHF.

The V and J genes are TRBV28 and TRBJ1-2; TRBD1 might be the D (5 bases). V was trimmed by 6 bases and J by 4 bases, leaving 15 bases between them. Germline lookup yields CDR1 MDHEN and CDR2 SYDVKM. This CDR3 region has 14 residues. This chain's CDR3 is CASSHLGTIYGYTF. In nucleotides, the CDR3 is TGTGCCAGCAGCCACCTCGGGACGATCTATGGCTACACCTTC.

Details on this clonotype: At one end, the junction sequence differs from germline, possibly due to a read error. The CDR3, as DNA: TGCAGTGCTAGAGCCGGGACAAACCGTCCCTCCTACGAGCGGTACTTC. Its protein product is CSARAGTNRPSYERYF. The chain employs TRBV20-1 and TRBJ2-7; possible D gene TRBD1, 6 bases. This CDR3 contains 16 residues. Germline V gives CDR1 DFQATT, CDR2 SNEGSKA (reference sequence).

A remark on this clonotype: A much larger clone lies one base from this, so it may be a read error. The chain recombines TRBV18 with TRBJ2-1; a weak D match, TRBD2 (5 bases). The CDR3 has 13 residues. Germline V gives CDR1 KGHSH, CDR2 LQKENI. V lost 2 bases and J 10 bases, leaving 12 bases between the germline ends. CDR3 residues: CASSPTAGHEQFF. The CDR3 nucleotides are TGTGCCAGCTCACCAACTGCGGGTCACGAGCAGTTCTTC.